The rows below give T cell receptor beta chains drawn from one sample of a study of CD8 T cells in ankylosing spondylitis. TCRdb re-derived calls from the 5' RACE reads in MiXCR, one entry per CDR3 protein. The sample holds some 840,000 distinct CDR3 sequences, approximately 10% seen once. The sequenced sample consisted of blood, either unsorted or a sorted T cell fraction (not recorded which). These receptors originate from a male donor with ankylosing spondylitis. The CDR3 runs from the conserved cysteine through the conserved F or W. Some rows mark clone size as missing; the rest say once, few, many or name a class of expanded clone.

abundance,v_gene,j_gene,CDR3aa
few,TRBV6-5,TRBJ2-1,CASSYVRGGSRGNEQFF
-,TRBV5-1,TRBJ2-5,CASSLEPRGETQYF
-,TRBV11-2,TRBJ2-7,CASSLWQQYHYEQYF
few,TRBV12-3/TRBV12-4,TRBJ2-3,CASSPPLYRLGHTDTQYF
few,TRBV4-2,TRBJ2-5,CASSPTLRLAGGETQYF
many,TRBV29-1,TRBJ2-1,CSVEDPPRDIGHNEQFF
-,TRBV5-1,TRBJ2-1,CASSRPGLAGVSYNEQFF
many,TRBV6-1,TRBJ2-7,CASSRIILAGSDEQYF
few,TRBV7-2,TRBJ2-7,CASSLAGWNYEQYF
-,TRBV7-3,TRBJ2-5,CASSQWDGETQYF
-,TRBV9,TRBJ2-2,CASSVSGRPENTGELFF
few,TRBV11-1,TRBJ2-2,CASSFPGTGVTGELFF
few,TRBV18,TRBJ2-3,CASSLPGPPTDTQYF
many,TRBV12-3/TRBV12-4,TRBJ1-2,CASGKPNYGYTF
-,TRBV4-3,TRBJ1-4,CASSREGQANEKLFF
-,TRBV29-1,TRBJ1-1,CSVDGASNEAFF
-,TRBV28,TRBJ2-3,CASRSGTRFQQYF
-,TRBV15,TRBJ2-7,CATSRDMDAGAEQYF
-,TRBV20-1,TRBJ2-2,CSARTGRGPRELFF
many,TRBV28,TRBJ2-2,CASTGGANTGELFF
-,TRBV15,TRBJ2-1,CATSKQDSQWFF
few,TRBV7-6,TRBJ2-5,CASSLWRQGEETQYF
few,TRBV24-1,TRBJ2-2,CATSDLIQGNTGELFF
many,TRBV7-2,TRBJ2-7,CASSPFGQSAYEQYF